The text below deals with one TCR beta chain. Antigen specificity is unknown. As to time point: patch test 1, 2 weeks after DPC sensitization. Treatment defined: therapeutic diphenylcyclopropenone sensitization with weekly scalp DPC. Alopecia patients deemed DPC-suitable, aged 18 to 70, excluding pregnancy. The germline V gene encodes CDR1 GTSNPN and CDR2 SVGIG (reference sequence). The CDR3 runs 14 residues. The ends lost 5 bases at V and 5 bases at J; junction bases unmatched: 6. The data stem from a study of human T cells and chemical hapten exposure. Study-wide findings and caveats: DPC sensitization did not alter TCRs above 1 in 1000 frequency.

For the library, individual cDNA molecules each received unique molecular identifiers. TCRdb recomputed calls from the RACE reads with MiXCR, one row per CDR3 protein. Here the sample spans some 83,000 distinct CDR3 sequences, around 10% being singletons. The receptor comes from a woman aged 50 to 60 with alopecia areata. Some clones in this sample may be carry-over from other donors' samples. This specimen consisted of whole blood, obtained in connection with sensitization to the hapten diphenylcyclopropenone (DPC). This sequence joins TRBV30 and TRBJ1-4; TRBD1 agrees at 9 bases. CDR3 DNA sequence: TGTGCCTGGCACACAGGGGGCACGAATGAAAAACTGTTTTTT. It encodes CAWHTGGTNEKLFF. Full variable domain (outside the CDR3, taken from reference TRBV30 and TRBJ1-4): SQTIHQWPATLVQPVGSPLSLECTVEGTSNPNLYWYRQAAGRGLQLLFYSVGIGQISSEVPQNLSASRPQDRQFILSSKKLLLSDSGFYLCAWHTGGTNEKLFFGSGTQLSVL.